Listed below are T cell receptor beta chains from one sample, sequenced in a study of OX40 agonist ivuxolimab in advanced cancers. Sequenced by immunoSEQ multiplex PCR; TCRdb stores in-frame clones only, minus some. This sample has tens of thousands of clones; 88% occur once, and the top ten carry about 10%. The sample in question was CD4+ or CD8+ T cells sorted from blood, obtained in a trial of the OX40 agonist ivuxolimab. These receptors all come from an adult with an advanced solid tumor such as melanoma, head and neck, liver or kidney cancer. CDR3s include the opening cysteine and the closing phenylalanine or tryptophan. D genes are given only for firm matches. Rows may omit the clone size; those that give it use once, few, many or a size class.

j_call d_call clone_size v_call cdr3_aa cdr3_nt
TRBJ1-3 . . TRBV5-1 CASSLDLRGEGTIYF TGCGCCAGCAGCTTGGACCTCAGGGGAGAGGGCACCATATATTTT
TRBJ1-2 . . TRBV6-6 CASSYSAAGYGYTF TGTGCCAGCAGTTACTCGGCGGCAGGGTATGGCTACACCTTC
TRBJ2-7 . . TRBV6-1 CASSDGLPAEDGLYEQYF TGTGCCAGCAGTGACGGACTACCAGCGGAAGATGGGTTATACGAGCAGTACTTC
TRBJ1-5 TRBD1 . TRBV7-9 CASRQGSDGNQPQHF TGTGCCAGTAGACAGGGATCCGACGGCAATCAGCCCCAGCATTTT
TRBJ2-5 . once TRBV6-6 CASRDGETQYF TGTGCCAGCCGAGATGGGGAGACCCAGTACTTC
TRBJ1-1 . . TRBV18 CASSREGYLNTEAFF TGTGCCAGCTCAAGAGAGGGGTATCTGAACACTGAAGCTTTCTTT
TRBJ2-1 TRBD1 . TRBV7-9 CASSSGTDEQFF TGTGCCAGCAGCTCCGGGACAGATGAGCAGTTCTTC
TRBJ2-3 TRBD2 . TRBV18 CASSPPSGTPTDTQYF TGTGCCAGCTCACCTCCTAGCGGGACCCCCACAGATACGCAGTATTTT
TRBJ2-7 TRBD1 once TRBV7-9 CAITRPGTGDTGQYF TGTGCCATTACCCGACCCGGGACAGGCGATACGGGGCAGTACTTC
TRBJ1-6 TRBD1 once TRBV27 CARPTGSNNSPLHF TGTGCCAGGCCGACAGGGTCCAATAATTCACCCCTCCACTTT
TRBJ2-7 . . TRBV11-2 CASNSIGVDYEQYF TGTGCCAGCAACTCAATAGGGGTGGACTACGAGCAGTACTTC
TRBJ2-1 . . TRBV12-5 CASGLPWTLYNEQFF TGTGCTAGTGGTTTGCCCTGGACTCTCTACAATGAGCAGTTCTTC
TRBJ1-1 TRBD1 . TRBV9 CASSVVRQGNTEAFF TGTGCCAGCAGCGTAGTGAGACAGGGGAACACTGAAGCTTTCTTT
TRBJ2-5 . . TRBV9 CASSVAGDYKRQETQYF TGTGCCAGCAGCGTAGCTGGCGACTATAAAAGACAAGAGACCCAGTACTTC
TRBJ2-7 TRBD1 . TRBV15 CATRDWDSYEQYF TGTGCCACCAGGGACTGGGACAGCTACGAGCAGTACTTC
TRBJ2-7 TRBD1 . TRBV10-3 CAISQTGGIHYEQYF TGTGCCATCAGCCAGACAGGGGGTATCCACTACGAGCAGTACTTC
TRBJ2-2 TRBD1 . TRBV9 CASSVEGQGYTGELFF TGTGCCAGCAGCGTAGAGGGACAGGGGTACACCGGGGAGCTGTTTTTT
TRBJ2-6 . . TRBV29-1 CSVTGSSGANVLTF TGCAGCGTAACAGGGAGCTCTGGGGCCAACGTCCTGACTTTC
TRBJ2-3 TRBD1 . TRBV19 CASSILPGQGADTQYF TGTGCCAGTAGTATTCTTCCGGGACAGGGAGCAGATACGCAGTATTTT
TRBJ2-7 . . TRBV6-6 CAAQRYTEQYF TGTGCCGCCCAACGTTACACCGAGCAGTACTTC
TRBJ2-3 . . TRBV5-1 CASSLEGTDTQYF TGCGCCAGCAGCTTGGAGGGCACAGATACGCAGTATTTT
TRBJ2-7 . . TRBV7-9 CASSPLPEQYF TGTGCCAGCAGCCCCCTTCCCGAGCAGTACTTC
TRBJ1-1 . . TRBV5-1 CASSLGGLGQGISAFF TGCGCCAGCAGCTTGGGGGGTCTGGGGCAGGGGATTTCGGCTTTCTTT
TRBJ2-1 TRBD2 . TRBV6-4 CASSDSGTSGSNEQFF TGTGCCAGCAGTGACTCGGGGACTAGCGGGAGCAATGAGCAGTTCTTC
TRBJ2-7 TRBD1 . TRBV29-1 CSARQGTYEQYF TGCAGCGCAAGACAGGGGACCTACGAGCAGTACTTC
TRBJ1-1 TRBD1 . TRBV11-3 CASSQTGGGEAFF TGTGCCAGCAGCCAGACAGGGGGCGGTGAAGCTTTCTTT
TRBJ2-2 TRBD1 . TRBV4-1 CASSQAGDRVVGELFF TGCGCCAGCAGCCAAGCAGGGGACAGGGTGGTCGGGGAGCTGTTTTTT
TRBJ2-2 . . TRBV27 CASSLSQNTGELFF TGTGCCAGCAGTTTATCACAGAACACCGGGGAGCTGTTTTTT
TRBJ2-1 TRBD2 . TRBV11-3 CASSLDSESAGGYNEQFF TGTGCCAGCAGCTTAGATTCGGAGTCAGCGGGGGGGTACAATGAGCAGTTCTTC
TRBJ1-5 . once TRBV13 CASTLWGSNQPQHF TGTGCCAGCACCCTATGGGGGTCAAATCAGCCCCAGCATTTT
TRBJ1-1 . . TRBV29-1 CSAGAGGVTEAFF TGCAGCGCCGGAGCGGGGGGCGTAACTGAAGCTTTCTTT
TRBJ2-5 . . TRBV19 CASSGFTPSEETQYF TGTGCCAGTAGTGGATTTACCCCCTCTGAAGAGACCCAGTACTTC
TRBJ2-1 TRBD2 . TRBV7-3 CASSLRNYGTSGSYNEQFF TGTGCCAGCAGCTTACGGAACTACGGGACTAGCGGCTCTTACAATGAGCAGTTCTTC
TRBJ2-1 TRBD2 . TRBV27 CASRFSGNHNEQFF TGTGCCAGCAGATTTAGCGGGAACCACAATGAGCAGTTCTTC
TRBJ2-5 . . TRBV29-1 CSVDGPGFQETQYF TGCAGCGTCGACGGACCAGGGTTCCAAGAGACCCAGTACTTC
TRBJ2-5 . . TRBV11-2 CASSSGTRVKTQYF TGTGCCAGCAGCTCCGGGACCCGCGTAAAGACCCAGTACTTC
TRBJ1-1 . few TRBV19 CASLIGGSEAFF TGTGCCAGTCTCATAGGGGGATCTGAAGCTTTCTTT
TRBJ2-1 . . TRBV6-1 CASKSIYNEQFF TGTGCCAGCAAGTCAATCTACAATGAGCAGTTCTTC
TRBJ2-1 . . TRBV7-9 CASSTPIYNEQFF TGTGCCAGCAGCACTCCTATATACAATGAGCAGTTCTTC
TRBJ2-1 TRBD1 . TRBV5-6 CASSLGGTGVSPYNEQFF TGTGCCAGCAGCTTGGGGGGGACAGGGGTTTCCCCTTACAATGAGCAGTTCTTC
TRBJ2-6 TRBD1 . TRBV5-4 CASSKAGDRPSSGANVLTF TGTGCCAGCAGCAAAGCAGGGGACAGGCCGAGCTCTGGGGCCAACGTCCTGACTTTC
TRBJ2-1 . . TRBV5-7 CASSFEENYNEQFF TGTGCCAGCAGCTTTGAGGAAAACTACAATGAGCAGTTCTTC
TRBJ1-3 . . TRBV7-6 CASSLALLGWGGNTIYF TGTGCCAGCAGCTTAGCCCTCCTAGGGTGGGGGGGAAACACCATATATTTT
TRBJ1-5 . . TRBV19 CASSIDGDANQPQHF TGTGCCAGTAGTATAGATGGGGACGCCAATCAGCCCCAGCATTTT
TRBJ2-1 . . TRBV7-2 CASRTTGSDEQFF TGTGCCAGCAGAACAACAGGGAGCGATGAGCAGTTCTTC
TRBJ2-7 . . TRBV5-6 CASSLGSGQPYEQYF TGTGCCAGCAGCTTGGGGTCAGGACAGCCCTACGAGCAGTACTTC
TRBJ1-1 . . TRBV19 CASSYSPNTEAFF TGTGCCAGTAGTTACAGCCCGAACACTGAAGCTTTCTTT
TRBJ1-2 . . TRBV10-3 CAISELDRAGYTF TGTGCCATCAGTGAGTTGGACAGAGCTGGCTACACCTTC
TRBJ2-7 . . TRBV5-6 CASSLAGIGYEQYF TGTGCCAGCAGCTTGGCGGGGATCGGCTACGAGCAGTACTTC
TRBJ1-4 TRBD1 . TRBV25-1 CASSFRQGEGNEKLFF TGTGCCAGCAGTTTCCGACAGGGAGAAGGGAATGAAAAACTGTTTTTT
TRBJ1-1 TRBD1 . TRBV6-6 CASTLTGGVTEAFF TGTGCTAGCACCTTGACAGGGGGCGTCACTGAAGCTTTCTTT
TRBJ2-7 . . TRBV5-6 CASSTGTSLYEQYF TGTGCCAGCAGCACCGGGACAAGTCTCTACGAGCAGTACTTC
TRBJ2-5 TRBD1 . TRBV27 CASSFFIGGAQETQYF TGTGCCAGCAGTTTTTTTATAGGGGGCGCACAAGAGACCCAGTACTTC
TRBJ2-2 TRBD2 . TRBV11-3 CASSQGRRGAGELFF TGTGCCAGCAGCCAGGGAAGGCGGGGGGCCGGGGAGCTGTTTTTT
TRBJ2-1 . . TRBV9 CASGTPASNEQFF TGTGCCAGCGGGACTCCCGCCTCCAATGAGCAGTTCTTC
TRBJ1-1 . . TRBV7-2 CASSYEGTEAFF TGTGCCAGCAGCTACGAGGGGACTGAAGCTTTCTTT
TRBJ1-3 . . TRBV27 CAVSGGNTIYF TGTGCAGTCAGCGGGGGAAACACCATATATTTT
TRBJ2-7 TRBD1 . TRBV5-4 CASSLDRGFYEQYF TGTGCCAGCAGCTTAGACAGGGGGTTCTACGAGCAGTACTTC
TRBJ2-1 TRBD2 . TRBV7-6 CASSLGPSGGEANEQFF TGTGCCAGCAGCTTAGGTCCTAGCGGGGGGGAAGCGAATGAGCAGTTCTTC